This T cell receptor (beta chain) was sequenced for a study of T cells in Graves' hyperthyroidism and ophthalmopathy. Whole-study results and caveats: Most clonotypes that expanded in the thyroid above 0.001 also showed up in blood.

Losses at the gene ends were 5 bases for V and 10 bases for J; bases not matched to a gene: 9. The CDR3 runs 15 residues. Amplification targeted TCR beta CDR3 regions from RNA transcripts. First-round RT-PCR targeting the TCR CDR3 was performed with the HTBI primer set. TCRdb recomputed calls from the multiplex PCR reads with MiXCR, one row per CDR3 protein. Of about 600,000 distinct CDR3 sequences listed, more than 15% are singletons. This clonotype was observed a few times. The antigen remains unidentified. V is TRBV12-3 or TRBV12-4 and J is TRBJ1-6, with 9 bases fitting TRBD1. Sequencing was done on a sample of blood. This receptor was taken from a woman aged 40 to 50 with Graves' ophthalmopathy. The chain's CDR3 is CASSAQGAPRSPLHF. DNA of the CDR3: TGTGCCAGCAGTGCACAGGGGGCCCCGAGATCACCCCTCCACTTT.